One and the same sample provided the 6 T cell receptor beta chains below, sequenced in a study of PD-L1 blockade in urothelial cancer. Some clones are missing from TCRdb's copy, which holds only in-frame ones; the method was immunoSEQ multiplex PCR. Of around 86,000 clones listed, around four fifths are singletons. Specified time point: pretreatment peripheral blood. The sequenced sample was PBMCs, obtained around atezolizumab (anti-PD-L1) treatment. The receptors stem from a man aged 35 to 55 with urothelial cancer.

V is TRBV2 and J is TRBJ2-1; the match to TRBD2 covers 7 bases. V lost 6 bases and J lost 5; bases outside the gene matches: 10. CDR3 length: 15 amino acids. Germline V lookup: CDR1 SNHLY, CDR2 FYNNEI. DNA of the CDR3: TGTGCCAGCAGACGACGCCGGGGGGACCACAATGAGCAGTTCTTC. Protein product: CASRRRRGDHNEQFF.

The gene calls are TRBV5-4 and TRBJ2-5, with 7 positions matching TRBD1. This CDR3 region has 15 residues. V lost 0 bases and J lost 1; bases outside the gene matches: 3. Germline CDR1 is SGHNT and CDR2 is YYREEE (reference sequence). The CDR3 DNA reads as TGTGCCAGCAGCTTGGTCGGGACAGCCCAAGAGACCCAGTACTTC. Translating gives CASSLVGTAQETQYF.

V and J are TRBV20-1 and TRBJ2-5; TRBD1 aligns across 7 bases. The V gene's germline CDR1 is DFQATT and CDR2 SNEGSKA (reference sequence). J lost 5 bases, V lost 7 bases, and 4 bases had no gene match. This CDR3 is built from 11 residues. CDR3 amino acids: CSGLQGETQYF. The CDR3 coding sequence is TGCAGTGGTCTACAGGGGGAGACCCAGTACTTC.

There are a few counts of this clone. V gene TRBV10-3 combines with J gene TRBJ2-7; D possibly corresponds to TRBD2 (5 bases). The CDR3 loop spans 12 amino acids. Trimming pared 1 base from V and 6 bases from J, leaving 7 bases between. Germline CDR1 ENHRY, CDR2 SYGVKD. CDR3 in amino acids: CAISEFLAEQYF. CDR3 sequence (DNA): TGTGCCATCAGTGAGTTCCTAGCCGAGCAGTACTTC.

This chain connects TRBV25-1 to TRBJ2-7; 8 bases match TRBD1. Germline loops: CDR1 MGHDK, CDR2 SYGVNS. Trimming took 7 bases from V and 7 from J; bases not matched to a gene: 9. The length of the CDR3 is 13 residues. In nucleotides, the CDR3 is TGTGCCAGCACCCCCCAGGGGGCGTATGAGCAGTACTTC. Translation: CASTPQGAYEQYF.

The rearrangement uses TRBV9 and TRBJ2-1, with no clear D. V shed 4 bases and J shed 0 bases, with 14 bases lying between them. This CDR3 is built from 16 residues. CDR1 is SGDLS, CDR2 YYNGEE, per germline. CDR3 sequence reads: CASSKLHRSSYNEQFF. The CDR3, as DNA: TGTGCCAGCAGCAAACTACACCGAAGCTCCTACAATGAGCAGTTCTTC.